A selection of T cell receptor beta chains follows, all from one sample in a study of OX40 agonist ivuxolimab in advanced cancers. Produced via immunoSEQ multiplex PCR; TCRdb's table is partial and in-frame only. Of tens of thousands of clones listed, 65% to 85% are singletons. The sample consisted of CD4+ or CD8+ T cells sorted from blood, taken in a trial of the OX40 agonist ivuxolimab. All receptors come from an adult with an advanced solid tumor such as melanoma, head and neck, liver or kidney cancer. The CDR3 runs from the conserved cysteine through the conserved F or W. A D gene is named only where the DNA matches it firmly. Some rows mark clone size as missing; the rest say once, few, many or name a class of expanded clone.

CASSLQGDPLNSPLHF	TGTGCCAGCAGTCTTCAGGGGGACCCCTTAAATTCACCCCTCCACTTT	TRBD1	TRBV5-5	TRBJ1-6	NA
CASAGGDSYEQYF	TGTGCCAGCGCCGGAGGGGACTCCTACGAGCAGTACTTC	NA	TRBV9	TRBJ2-7	NA
CASSPPAGGLQETQYF	TGTGCCAGCAGTCCCCCCGCGGGGGGGTTACAAGAGACCCAGTACTTC	TRBD2	TRBV28	TRBJ2-5	NA
CASSPGPTGAGGYTF	TGCGCCAGCAGCCCAGGCCCGACAGGGGCGGGGGGCTACACCTTC	TRBD1	TRBV4-1	TRBJ1-2	medium-sized
CASSWGWDSGLAPHKRSYNEQFF	TGCGCCAGCAGCTGGGGGTGGGACTCAGGACTAGCGCCGCACAAACGCTCCTACAATGAGCAGTTCTTC	TRBD2	TRBV5-1	TRBJ2-1	once
CASNSGALGYTF	TGTGCCAGCAATTCAGGGGCCCTGGGCTACACCTTC	NA	TRBV19	TRBJ1-2	NA
CASSSTSGGPTGELFF	TGTGCCAGCAGCTCGACTAGCGGGGGGCCAACCGGGGAGCTGTTTTTT	TRBD2	TRBV7-2	TRBJ2-2	NA
CASSPGDTEAFF	TGTGCCAGCAGCCCAGGGGACACTGAAGCTTTCTTT	NA	TRBV5-6	TRBJ1-1	NA
CASGLGGSLETQYF	TGTGCTAGTGGTTTGGGCGGTTCCCTCGAGACCCAGTACTTC	NA	TRBV12-5	TRBJ2-5	NA
CASSPQEFTEAFF	TGCGCCAGCAGCCCTCAGGAATTCACTGAAGCTTTCTTT	NA	TRBV4-3	TRBJ1-1	NA
CASSLQNEQFF	TGCGCCAGCAGCCTCCAGAATGAGCAGTTCTTC	NA	TRBV4-1	TRBJ2-1	once
CASSSTQGTHTDTQYF	TGTGCCAGCAGCTCAACGCAAGGGACCCACACAGATACGCAGTATTTT	NA	TRBV7-9	TRBJ2-3	NA
CASSLFRTANSF	TGTGCCAGCAGCTTATTTCGGACCGCGAATTCCTTC	NA	TRBV5-5	TRBJ1-2	NA
CASSQEWGIDQPQHF	TGTGCCAGCAGCCAAGAATGGGGGATCGATCAGCCCCAGCATTTT	NA	TRBV4-2	TRBJ1-5	NA
CASSLGNRPSGNTIYF	TGTGCCAGCAGCTTAGGTAACAGACCCTCTGGAAACACCATATATTTT	NA	TRBV7-8	TRBJ1-3	NA
CASSVGSKPYEQYF	TGTGCCAGCAGCGTAGGATCCAAACCCTACGAGCAGTACTTC	NA	TRBV9	TRBJ2-7	NA
CASSGQAGANVLTF	TGTGCCAGCAGCGGACAGGCTGGGGCCAACGTCCTGACTTTC	TRBD1	TRBV7-9	TRBJ2-6	few
CASSLGWASEQFF	TGTGCCAGCAGCTTAGGTTGGGCAAGTGAGCAGTTCTTC	NA	TRBV7-9	TRBJ2-1	NA
CASSADRANTGELFF	TGTGCCAGCAGTGCGGACAGGGCTAACACCGGGGAGCTGTTTTTT	TRBD1	TRBV6-5	TRBJ2-2	NA
CASSLGSGNEQYF	TGTGCCAGCAGTTTAGGGTCCGGCAACGAGCAGTACTTC	NA	TRBV27	TRBJ2-7	NA
CASSLSRQGPSYEQYF	TGTGCCAGCAGTTTATCTCGACAGGGGCCCTCCTACGAGCAGTACTTC	TRBD1	TRBV27	TRBJ2-7	NA
CASSVRQLSTDTQYF	TGTGCCAGCAGCGTACGGCAGCTTAGCACAGATACGCAGTATTTT	NA	TRBV9	TRBJ2-3	NA
CASSSPLDRGNQPQHF	TGTGCCAGCAGTTCCCCCTTGGACAGGGGTAATCAGCCCCAGCATTTT	TRBD1	TRBV6-5	TRBJ1-5	once
CASSPRWAGLGNEQFF	TGCGCCAGCAGCCCCAGGTGGGCGGGGCTCGGCAATGAGCAGTTCTTC	NA	TRBV4-3	TRBJ2-1	NA
CASSHQGHRELFF	TGTGCCAGCAGCCACCAGGGGCACCGGGAGCTGTTTTTT	NA	TRBV7-3	TRBJ2-2	NA
CASSIDAGLNTEAFF	TGTGCCAGTAGTATAGATGCAGGGCTGAACACTGAAGCTTTCTTT	NA	TRBV19	TRBJ1-1	NA
CASSLDRTNEKLFF	TGCGCCAGCAGCCTGGACAGGACTAATGAAAAACTGTTTTTT	TRBD1	TRBV4-3	TRBJ1-4	once
CASSPTDNQPQHF	TGTGCCAGCAGCCCGACTGATAATCAGCCCCAGCATTTT	NA	TRBV7-6	TRBJ1-5	NA
CASSVAIGSEKLFF	TGTGCCAGCAGCGTAGCTATCGGTAGTGAAAAACTGTTTTTT	NA	TRBV9	TRBJ1-4	NA
CASSVLPQTFRNTEAFF	TGTGCCAGCAGTGTTCTCCCGCAGACCTTCCGGAACACTGAAGCTTTCTTT	NA	TRBV6-1	TRBJ1-1	NA
CASSPTSGGETDTQYF	TGTGCCAGCAGCCCGACTAGCGGGGGGGAGACAGATACGCAGTATTTT	TRBD2	TRBV7-8	TRBJ2-3	NA
CASSQELENYEQYF	TGCGCCAGCAGCCAGGAGCTTGAGAACTACGAGCAGTACTTC	NA	TRBV4-3	TRBJ2-7	NA
CASSRPFAGGGIETQYF	TGTGCCAGCAGTCGCCCCTTCGCTGGCGGGGGGATAGAGACCCAGTACTTC	TRBD2	TRBV7-9	TRBJ2-5	NA
CASSLFSDTQYF	TGTGCCAGCAGCTTATTTTCAGATACGCAGTATTTT	NA	TRBV7-9	TRBJ2-3	NA
CASSSGYNEQFF	TGTGCCAGCAGCTCAGGGTACAATGAGCAGTTCTTC	NA	TRBV7-6	TRBJ2-1	NA
CASSLGLAGGPETQYF	TGTGCCAGCAGCTTAGGACTAGCGGGGGGGCCAGAGACCCAGTACTTC	TRBD2	TRBV7-7	TRBJ2-5	NA
CASSPRRGIDGNTIYF	TGTGCCAGCAGCCCCCGCCGGGGAATAGATGGAAACACCATATATTTT	NA	TRBV9	TRBJ1-3	NA
CASSVGGSGGTDTQYF	TGTGCCAGCAGCGTAGGAGGTAGCGGGGGCACAGATACGCAGTATTTT	TRBD2	TRBV9	TRBJ2-3	NA
CASSLEGGFNYGYTF	TGTGCCAGCAGCTTAGAAGGCGGTTTTAACTATGGCTACACCTTC	NA	TRBV7-9	TRBJ1-2	NA
CASSQDITPGLATEQFF	TGCGCCAGCAGCCAAGATATCACCCCGGGACTGGCTACAGAGCAGTTCTTC	NA	TRBV4-1	TRBJ2-1	NA
CASSTGRPSNQPQHF	TGTGCCAGCAGTACAGGGCGCCCTTCTAATCAGCCCCAGCATTTT	NA	TRBV25-1	TRBJ1-5	NA
CASSEAGAGRGGDEQYF	TGTGCCAGCAGTGAAGCTGGGGCAGGGCGCGGAGGGGACGAGCAGTACTTC	NA	TRBV6-1	TRBJ2-7	NA
CASSQDWGQSQETQYF	TGCGCCAGCAGCCAAGATTGGGGACAGTCTCAAGAGACCCAGTACTTC	TRBD1	TRBV4-3	TRBJ2-5	NA
CASSSAGTGDYGYTF	TGTGCCAGCAGTTCCGCCGGGACAGGGGACTATGGCTACACCTTC	TRBD1	TRBV27	TRBJ1-2	NA
CASSYLRTEQYF	TGTGCCAGCAGTTACCTCCGAACCGAGCAGTACTTC	NA	TRBV6-6	TRBJ2-7	NA
CASSETGGNEKLFF	TGTGCCAGCAGTGAGACAGGGGGGAATGAAAAACTGTTTTTT	TRBD1	TRBV7-9	TRBJ1-4	NA
CASSFGTDGNTIYF	TGTGCCAGCAGCTTTGGTACAGATGGAAACACCATATATTTT	NA	TRBV7-9	TRBJ1-3	NA
CASSQDRNTGELFF	TGCGCCAGCAGCCAAGATCGAAACACCGGGGAGCTGTTTTTT	NA	TRBV4-1	TRBJ2-2	NA
CASRGREVGYTF	TGTGCCAGCAGGGGTCGGGAAGTTGGCTACACCTTC	NA	TRBV7-9	TRBJ1-2	NA
CASSPRTDGYTF	TGTGCCAGCAGCCCCCGGACAGATGGCTACACCTTC	NA	TRBV9	TRBJ1-2	NA
CASSQEGAAYEQYF	TGCGCCAGCAGCCAAGAAGGGGCAGCCTACGAGCAGTACTTC	NA	TRBV4-1	TRBJ2-7	once
CASSLWTSGEGEQYF	TGTGCCAGCAGCCTATGGACTAGCGGGGAGGGGGAGCAGTACTTC	TRBD2	TRBV5-6	TRBJ2-7	NA
CASSKGGGGSPTGTDSGANVLTF	TGTGCCAGCAGCAAAGGAGGGGGCGGCAGTCCCACCGGTACGGACTCTGGGGCCAACGTCCTGACTTTC	NA	TRBV21-1	TRBJ2-6	NA